The 15 T cell receptor beta chains listed next were all sequenced from one sample in a study of CD8 T cells in ankylosing spondylitis. From the 5' RACE reads, TCRdb called clonotypes with MiXCR, one entry per CDR3 protein. The sample yields approximately 300,000 distinct CDR3 sequences, 15% to 25% seen once. Sequenced sample: blood, either unsorted or a sorted T cell fraction (not recorded which). The receptors were sampled from a male donor with ankylosing spondylitis or in good health (not recorded which).

This clonotype has a handful of counts. The rearrangement links TRBV15 to TRBJ2-1; 7 bases map to TRBD1. The CDR3 sequence is 16 residues long. The germline V gene encodes CDR1 LNHNV and CDR2 YYDKDF (reference sequence). J lost 4 bases, V lost 1 base, and 7 bases had no gene match. In DNA, the CDR3 is TGTGCCACCAGCAGAGGGGCGACAGGGTTGTACAATGAGCAGTTCTTC. Amino acids: CATSRGATGLYNEQFF.

This clonotype occurred a few times. V and J are TRBV28 and TRBJ2-2, with D tentatively TRBD1 (6 bases). This CDR3 is 15 amino acids long. Trimming removed 5 bases at V and 4 bases at J, with 14 bases between. Germline V gives CDR1 MDHEN, CDR2 SYDVKM. This CDR3 is CASSTGWGRTGELFF. As DNA, the CDR3 is TGTGCCAGCAGTACGGGTTGGGGGCGCACCGGGGAGCTGTTTTTT.

This clonotype was counted only a few times. The CDR3 is CSASFAGLQETQYF. The CDR3 bases are TGCAGTGCTAGTTTTGCGGGACTCCAAGAGACCCAGTACTTC. J is TRBJ2-5 and V is TRBV20-1, with a weak D call TRBD2 (6 bases). The length of the CDR3 is 14 residues. V dropped 3 bases and J dropped 1 base, with 12 bases sitting between them. Per germline, CDR1 DFQATT and CDR2 SNEGSKA (reference sequence).

This clonotype appeared a few times. The chain joins TRBV20-1 to TRBJ1-6; no definite D call. V was clipped by 6 bases and J by 7 bases, with 13 bases between them. Germline CDR1 reads DFQATT; CDR2 reads SNEGSKA (reference sequence). The CDR3 has 13 amino acids. The DNA for the CDR3 is TGCAGTGCCAGACCTGACTTGAATTCACCCCTCCACTTT. Translation gives CSARPDLNSPLHF.

The chain combines TRBV6-5 with TRBJ2-1, with D possibly matching TRBD2 (6 bases). CDR1 MNHEY and CDR2 SVGAGI come from the germline V gene. Trimming pared 3 bases from V and 5 bases from J, leaving 14 bases between. The CDR3 loop spans 15 amino acids. The CDR3: CASSYIRGNDNEQFF. The DNA for the CDR3 is TGTGCCAGCAGTTATATCCGGGGGAACGACAATGAGCAGTTCTTC.

The V and J genes are TRBV5-4 and TRBJ2-6; TRBD2 aligns across 8 bases. The V and J ends lost 3 bases and 2 bases, in that order; junction bases with no gene match: 10. Germline loops: CDR1 SGHNT, CDR2 YYREEE (reference sequence). CDR3 length: 18 residues. The CDR3, as DNA: TGTGCCAGCAGCTCTCCGCTAGCGGGTATAGCTGGGGCCAACGTCCTGACTTTC. This gives the protein CASSSPLAGIAGANVLTF.

This clonotype was observed once. J is TRBJ2-1 and V is TRBV6-6, with no clear D. The CDR3 consists of 11 residues. The V end lost 5 bases, the J end lost 10 bases, and 9 bases lay between the germline ends. CDR1 is MNHNY and CDR2 is SVGAGI in the germline V gene (reference sequence). The CDR3 here is CASSMFGEQFF. DNA of the CDR3: TGTGCCAGCAGTATGTTTGGGGAGCAGTTCTTC.

The chain combines TRBV12-3 or TRBV12-4 with TRBJ1-4, with no clear D. The V and J ends lost 3 bases and 4 bases respectively, with 12 bases between them. This CDR3 has 15 residues. CDR3 in DNA: TGTGCCAGCAGTTTCCAGGATCTTGGTAATGAAAAACTGTTTTTT. Translating it yields CASSFQDLGNEKLFF.

The chain couples TRBV20-1 to TRBJ1-1; the D is unclear. Trimming took 6 bases from V and 6 from J, leaving 11 bases between them. The length of the CDR3 is 11 residues. The germline V gene encodes CDR1 DFQATT and CDR2 SNEGSKA (reference sequence). The CDR3 DNA reads TGCAGTGCGCAGGTTTTCTCTGAAGCTTTCTTT. Residues: CSAQVFSEAFF.

The chain couples TRBV5-1 to TRBJ1-1; D is unresolved. There are 14 residues in the CDR3. Germline V lookup: CDR1 SGHRS, CDR2 YFSETQ. With 4 bases removed from V and 8 bases from J, the gap between germline ends came to 18 bases. The CDR3 DNA is TGCGCCAGCAGCGGAGGTATTCTACCATCCGAAGCTTTCTTT. This codes for CASSGGILPSEAFF.

The sample holds one count of this clonotype. The chain employs TRBV6-1 and TRBJ2-2, with D possibly called TRBD1 or TRBD2 (5 bases each). CDR3 size: 14 residues. V was shortened by 7 bases and J by 6 bases, with 15 bases between the two germline ends. The germline V gene has CDR1 MNHNS and CDR2 SASEGT. The CDR3 is CASTGTVRPGELFF. In DNA, the CDR3 is TGTGCCAGCACCGGGACCGTGCGACCCGGGGAGCTGTTTTTT.

The chain joins TRBV6-1 to TRBJ2-2, with 7 bases aligning to TRBD1. Germline loops: CDR1 MNHNS, CDR2 SASEGT. V shed 8 bases, J shed 3 bases, and the junction held 6 bases outside the gene matches. The CDR3 has 14 amino acids. CDR3 residues: CASFRDRDTGELFF. Written as DNA, the CDR3 is TGTGCCAGCTTCCGGGACAGAGACACCGGGGAGCTGTTTTTT.

This clonotype was seen a few times. The CDR3 bases are TGTGCCAGCAGCCCGGACAGGGTAGGGACGCAGTATTTT. Translation gives CASSPDRVGTQYF. J is TRBJ2-3 and V is TRBV6-1; 8 positions match TRBD1. CDR1 MNHNS and CDR2 SASEGT come from the germline V gene. V lost 6 bases and J lost 9; bases outside the gene matches: 8. The CDR3 is made up of 13 amino acids.

Only a few counts were recorded for this clonotype. The chain uses TRBV5-1 and TRBJ2-1; D is unclear. CDR1 and CDR2 (germline): SGHRS, YFSETQ. The length of the CDR3 is 17 residues. The ends were cut back, 0 bases at V and 8 bases at J, with 21 bases in the middle. Here the CDR3 reads CASSLAGVGSGVDEQFF. CDR3 coding DNA: TGCGCCAGCAGCTTGGCCGGAGTCGGTAGTGGGGTTGATGAGCAGTTCTTC.

This chain joins TRBV19 and TRBJ2-1, with D possibly called TRBD1 or TRBD2 (5 bases each). The CDR3 covers 15 residues. V lost 7 bases to trimming and J lost 5 bases, with 18 bases between them. In germline, CDR1 is LNHDA, CDR2 SQIVND (reference sequence). CDR3 DNA sequence: TGTGCCAGTACCCCGACTACGTTAGGGGACAATGAGCAGTTCTTC. Translated, it gives CASTPTTLGDNEQFF.